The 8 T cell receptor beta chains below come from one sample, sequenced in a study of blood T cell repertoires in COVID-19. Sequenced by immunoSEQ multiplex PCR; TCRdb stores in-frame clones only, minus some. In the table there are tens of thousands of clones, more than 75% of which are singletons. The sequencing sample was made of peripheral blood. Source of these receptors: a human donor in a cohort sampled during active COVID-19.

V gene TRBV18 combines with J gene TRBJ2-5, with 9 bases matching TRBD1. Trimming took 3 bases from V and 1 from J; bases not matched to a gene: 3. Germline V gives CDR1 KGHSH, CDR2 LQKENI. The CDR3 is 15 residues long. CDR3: CASSPKDRGQETQYF. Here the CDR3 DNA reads TGTGCCAGCTCACCGAAGGACAGGGGCCAAGAGACCCAGTACTTC.

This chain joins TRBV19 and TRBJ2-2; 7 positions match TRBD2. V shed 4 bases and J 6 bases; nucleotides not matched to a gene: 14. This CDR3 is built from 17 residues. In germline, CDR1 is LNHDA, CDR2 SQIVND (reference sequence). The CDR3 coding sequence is TGTGCCAGTAGTAAAAGCCCACTAGCGATTATTGCCGGGGAGCTGTTTTTT. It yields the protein CASSKSPLAIIAGELFF.

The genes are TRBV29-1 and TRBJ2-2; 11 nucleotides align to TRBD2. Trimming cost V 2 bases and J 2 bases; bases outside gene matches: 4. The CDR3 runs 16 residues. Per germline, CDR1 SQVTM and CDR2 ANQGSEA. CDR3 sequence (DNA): TGCAGCGTTGAAAGACTAGCGGGGCTAAACACCGGGGAGCTGTTTTTT. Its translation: CSVERLAGLNTGELFF.

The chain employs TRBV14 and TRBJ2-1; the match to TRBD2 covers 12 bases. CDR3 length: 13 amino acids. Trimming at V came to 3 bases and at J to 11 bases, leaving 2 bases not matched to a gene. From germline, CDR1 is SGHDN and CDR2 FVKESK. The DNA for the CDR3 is TGTGCCAGCAGCCAGACTAGCGGGAGCAAGCAGTTCTTC. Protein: CASSQTSGSKQFF.

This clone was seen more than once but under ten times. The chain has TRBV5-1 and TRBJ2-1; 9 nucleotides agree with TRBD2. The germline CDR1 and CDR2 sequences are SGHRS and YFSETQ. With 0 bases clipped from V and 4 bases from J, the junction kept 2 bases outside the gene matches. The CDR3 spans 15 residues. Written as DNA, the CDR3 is TGCGCCAGCAGCTTGGTAGCGGGGGTTTACAATGAGCAGTTCTTC. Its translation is CASSLVAGVYNEQFF.

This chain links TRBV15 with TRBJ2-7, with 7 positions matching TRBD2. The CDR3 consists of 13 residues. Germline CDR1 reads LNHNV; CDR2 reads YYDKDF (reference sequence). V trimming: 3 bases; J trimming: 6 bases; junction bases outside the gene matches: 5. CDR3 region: CATSSGAGVEQYF. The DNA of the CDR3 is TGTGCCACCAGCAGTGGTGCGGGGGTCGAGCAGTACTTC. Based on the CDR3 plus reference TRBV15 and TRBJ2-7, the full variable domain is DAMVIQNPRYQVTQFGKPVTLSCSQTLNHNVMYWYQQKSSQAPKLLFHYYDKDFNNEADTPDNFQSRRPNTSFCFLDIRSPGLGDTAMYLCATSSGAGVEQYFGPGTRLTVT.

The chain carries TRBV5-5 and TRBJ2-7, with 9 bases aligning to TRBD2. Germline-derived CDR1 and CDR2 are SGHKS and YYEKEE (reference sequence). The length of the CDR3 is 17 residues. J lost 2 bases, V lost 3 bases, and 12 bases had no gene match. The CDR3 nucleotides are TGTGCCAGCAGCTGGCCCTCGACTAGCGGTGTTACCTACGAGCAGTACTTC. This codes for CASSWPSTSGVTYEQYF. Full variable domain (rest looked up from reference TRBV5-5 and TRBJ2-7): DAGVTQSPTHLIKTRGQQVTLRCSPISGHKSVSWYQQVLGQGPQFIFQYYEKEERGRGNFPDRFSARQFPNYSSELNVNALLLGDSALYLCASSWPSTSGVTYEQYFGPGTRLTVT.

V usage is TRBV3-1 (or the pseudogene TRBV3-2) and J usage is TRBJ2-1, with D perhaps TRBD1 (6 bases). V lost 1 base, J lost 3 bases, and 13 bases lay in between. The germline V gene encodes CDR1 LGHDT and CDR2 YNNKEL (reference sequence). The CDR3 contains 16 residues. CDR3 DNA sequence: TGTGCCAGCAGCCAAGGCGGCCAGGGGCTCTACAATGAGCAGTTCTTC. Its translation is CASSQGGQGLYNEQFF.